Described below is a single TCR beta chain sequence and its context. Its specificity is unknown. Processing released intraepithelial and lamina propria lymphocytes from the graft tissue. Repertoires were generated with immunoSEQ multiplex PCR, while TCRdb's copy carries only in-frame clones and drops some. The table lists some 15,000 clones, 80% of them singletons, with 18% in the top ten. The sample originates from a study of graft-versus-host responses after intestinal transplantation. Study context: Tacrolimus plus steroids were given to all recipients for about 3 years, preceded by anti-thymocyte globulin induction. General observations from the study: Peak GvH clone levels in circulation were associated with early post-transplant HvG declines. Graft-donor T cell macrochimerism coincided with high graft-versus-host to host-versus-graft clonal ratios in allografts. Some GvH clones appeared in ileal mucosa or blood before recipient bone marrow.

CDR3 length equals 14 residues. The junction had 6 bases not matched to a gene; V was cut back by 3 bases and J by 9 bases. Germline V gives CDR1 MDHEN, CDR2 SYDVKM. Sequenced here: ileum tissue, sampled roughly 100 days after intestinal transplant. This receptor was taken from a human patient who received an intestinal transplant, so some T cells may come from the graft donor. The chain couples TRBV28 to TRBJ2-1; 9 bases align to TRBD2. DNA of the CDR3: TGTGCCAGCAGTTTCCCGCGGGAGGGACCTGAGCAGTTCTTC. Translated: CASSFPREGPEQFF.